The rows below give T cell receptor beta chains drawn from one sample of a study of T cell changes during pregnancy in multiple sclerosis. Libraries were prepared by immunoSEQ multiplex PCR; TCRdb keeps only in-frame clonotypes and omits some of them. Seen here are roughly 38,000 clones, around nine tenths observed once, and the top ten hold around 0.7%. The material was CD4+ T cells from peripheral blood mononuclear cells, obtained in the second trimester of pregnancy. Receptor source: a female donor in good health, enrolled as a control in a pregnancy study. CDR3s include the opening cysteine and the closing phenylalanine or tryptophan. Size is stated for part of the rows, as once, few or many counts, or as a class when the clone is expanded.

clone_size j_call v_call cdr3_aa
NA TRBJ2-6 TRBV4-2 CASSHNIRTTAGANVLTF
NA TRBJ2-4 TRBV6-6 CASSSPAGVKNIQYF
NA TRBJ2-1 TRBV5-4 CASSLLFLAGGLSYNEQFF
NA TRBJ2-1 TRBV11-2 CASSLRQLSDEQFF
once TRBJ1-4 TRBV18 CASSPTQGYNEKLFF
once TRBJ1-6 TRBV13 CASSLIAGSSYNSPLHF
NA TRBJ1-1 TRBV30 CAWTRLIQGAKAFF
NA TRBJ2-2 TRBV7-8 CASSLVKGVGNTGELFF
NA TRBJ1-2 TRBV7-2 CASSSTDFYGYTF
NA TRBJ2-7 TRBV13 CASSLNGAGSSYEQYF
NA TRBJ1-6 TRBV15 CATSRSAVRGSSYNSPLHF
NA TRBJ1-3 TRBV19 CASTVGRASGNTIYF
NA TRBJ1-6 TRBV7-8 CASSLVGDRGSPLHF
NA TRBJ1-1 TRBV10-3 CAISPTGLGTEAFF
NA TRBJ2-3 TRBV5-6 CASSLRLAGASTDTQYF
NA TRBJ2-5 TRBV9 CASSVGGNSGGEETQYF
NA TRBJ2-1 TRBV5-1 CASSPGGGGPGLSDEQFF
few TRBJ1-3 TRBV27 CASSAGLFSGNTIYF
NA TRBJ1-5 TRBV28 CATAGVVNQPQHF
NA TRBJ2-7 TRBV6-5 CASSYDAQGAYEQYF
NA TRBJ1-2 TRBV5-1 CASSLGARDDGYTF
NA TRBJ2-7 TRBV6-5 CASSYRAGAYEQYF
NA TRBJ2-1 TRBV11-2 CASSLRGGQFYNEQFF
NA TRBJ1-2 TRBV5-6 CASSRDREDYGYTF
NA TRBJ2-3 TRBV9 CASSGQGSPDTQYF
NA TRBJ2-7 TRBV9 CASSVRGSSYEQYF
NA TRBJ2-2 TRBV4-3 CASSHAPGQEVTGELFF
NA TRBJ2-1 TRBV11-2 CASSLGTQGTYNEQFF